The present T cell receptor beta chain was sequenced within a study of cytomegalovirus exposure and HLA in healthy donors. CDR3 size: 12 residues. CDR1 is MDHEN and CDR2 is SYDVKM in the germline V gene. The V end was cut by 5 bases, the J end by 7 bases, with 11 bases between. The method was immunoSEQ multiplex PCR; TCRdb's version includes in-frame clones alone and lacks a portion of them. Among approximately 160,000 clones listed, 84% were seen once. Study findings and constraints: The study designated 164 TCR beta chains cytomegalovirus-associated.

As for this clone: Its specificity is unknown.

The origin of this receptor is a man aged 30 to 39 in good health and CMV-seropositive. The source material was PBMCs. This chain uses TRBV28 with TRBJ1-2, with TRBD1 as a possible D gene (5 bases). CDR3 amino acids: CASSATGSGYTF. The CDR3 DNA reads as TGTGCCAGCAGTGCCACAGGAAGTGGCTACACCTTC.